This TCR beta chain was found in a study of cytomegalovirus exposure and HLA in healthy donors. With 60 Vbeta and 13 Jbeta primers, the PCR was carried out. The data were produced by immunoSEQ multiplex PCR, yet TCRdb's version contains in-frame clones alone and is incomplete. The sample has under 150,000 clones, approximately 10% seen once. This clone has a handful of counts. V was shortened by 2 bases and J by 10 bases, with 9 bases between the two germline ends. Germline values: CDR1 SGHRS, CDR2 YFSETQ. The CDR3 spans 11 residues. The sequenced sample consisted of PBMCs. The clonotype comes from a woman aged 40 to 50 in good health and CMV-seropositive. The chain joins TRBV5-1 to TRBJ1-1, with D uncertain. CDR3 bases: TGCGCCAGCAGCTTAACAAAGCGAGCTTTCTTT. Translating gives CASSLTKRAFF.